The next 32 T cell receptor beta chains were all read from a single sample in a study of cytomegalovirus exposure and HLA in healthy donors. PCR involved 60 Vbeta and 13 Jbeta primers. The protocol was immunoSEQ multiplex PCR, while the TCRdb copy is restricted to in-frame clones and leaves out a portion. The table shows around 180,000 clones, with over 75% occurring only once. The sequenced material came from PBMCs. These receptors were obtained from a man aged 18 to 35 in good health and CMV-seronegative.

The CDR3 loop is CAAQRQGSSYNEQFF. CDR3 bases: TGTGCCGCCCAGAGACAGGGGAGCTCCTACAATGAGCAGTTCTTC. V usage is TRBV2 and J usage is TRBJ2-1; 8 bases match TRBD1. J was trimmed by 0 bases and V by 11 bases; bases with no gene match: 9. The CDR3 runs to 15 residues. CDR1 and CDR2 from the germline V gene are SNHLY and FYNNEI.

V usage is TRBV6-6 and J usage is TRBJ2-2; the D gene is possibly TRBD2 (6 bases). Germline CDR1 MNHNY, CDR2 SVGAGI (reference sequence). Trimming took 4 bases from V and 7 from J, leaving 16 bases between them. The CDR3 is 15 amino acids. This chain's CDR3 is CASSSEEGRGGELFF. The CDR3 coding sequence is TGTGCCAGCAGTTCCGAGGAGGGGCGGGGCGGGGAGCTGTTTTTT.

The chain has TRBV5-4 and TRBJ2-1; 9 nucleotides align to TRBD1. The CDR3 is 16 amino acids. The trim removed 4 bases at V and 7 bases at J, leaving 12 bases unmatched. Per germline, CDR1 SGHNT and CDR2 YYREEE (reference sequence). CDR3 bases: TGTGCCAGCAGCCTGTGGAATAGGACAGGGGAAAATGAGCAGTTCTTC. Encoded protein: CASSLWNRTGENEQFF.

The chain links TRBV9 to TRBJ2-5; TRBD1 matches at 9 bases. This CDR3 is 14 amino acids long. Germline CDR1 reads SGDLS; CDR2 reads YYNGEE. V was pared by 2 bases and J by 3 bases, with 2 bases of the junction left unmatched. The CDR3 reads CASSVGQGKETQYF. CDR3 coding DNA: TGTGCCAGCAGCGTGGGACAGGGAAAAGAGACCCAGTACTTC.

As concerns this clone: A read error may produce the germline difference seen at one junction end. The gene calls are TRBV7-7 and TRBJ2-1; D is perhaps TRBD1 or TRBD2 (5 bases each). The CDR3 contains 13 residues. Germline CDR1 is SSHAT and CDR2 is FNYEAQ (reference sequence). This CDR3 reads CASSLATDSIQFF. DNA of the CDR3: TGTGCTAGCAGCTTAGCGACTGACAGTATCCAGTTCTTC.

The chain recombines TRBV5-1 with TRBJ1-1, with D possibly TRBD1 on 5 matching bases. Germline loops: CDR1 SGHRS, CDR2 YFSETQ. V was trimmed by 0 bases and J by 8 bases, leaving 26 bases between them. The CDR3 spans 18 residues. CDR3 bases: TGCGCCAGCAGCTTGGTTAGGGGCAGAACGCGAAATTTATCCGAAGCTTTCTTT. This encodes CASSLVRGRTRNLSEAFF.

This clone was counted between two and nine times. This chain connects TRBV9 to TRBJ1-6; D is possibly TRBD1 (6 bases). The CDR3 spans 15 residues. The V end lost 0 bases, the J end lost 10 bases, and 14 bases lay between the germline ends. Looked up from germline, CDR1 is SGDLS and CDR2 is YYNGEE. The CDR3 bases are TGTGCCAGCAGCGTAGGGGAGGGGGTAAGCTCACCCCTCCACTTT. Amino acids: CASSVGEGVSSPLHF.

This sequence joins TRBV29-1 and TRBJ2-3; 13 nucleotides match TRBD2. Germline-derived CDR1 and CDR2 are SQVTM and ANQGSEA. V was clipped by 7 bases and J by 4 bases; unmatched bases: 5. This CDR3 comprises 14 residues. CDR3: CSEWTSGSPDTQYF. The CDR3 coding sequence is TGCAGCGAGTGGACTAGCGGGAGTCCAGATACGCAGTATTTT.

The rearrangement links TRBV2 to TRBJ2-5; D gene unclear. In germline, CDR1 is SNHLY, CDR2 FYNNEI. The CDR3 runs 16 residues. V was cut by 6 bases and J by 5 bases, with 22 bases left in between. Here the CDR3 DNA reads TGTGCCAGCAGGGCCTCTATGAGCCCGGGTGGGGAGACCCAGTACTTC. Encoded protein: CASRASMSPGGETQYF. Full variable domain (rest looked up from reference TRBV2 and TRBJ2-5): EPEVTQTPSHQVTQMGQEVILRCVPISNHLYFYWYRQILGQKVEFLVSFYNNEISEKSEIFDDQFSVERPDGSNFTLKIRSTKLEDSAMYFCASRASMSPGGETQYFGPGTRLLVL.

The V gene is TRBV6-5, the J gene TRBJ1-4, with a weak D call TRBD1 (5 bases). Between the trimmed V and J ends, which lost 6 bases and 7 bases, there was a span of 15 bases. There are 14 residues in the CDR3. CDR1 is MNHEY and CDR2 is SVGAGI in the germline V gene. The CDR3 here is CASRKGEVGEKLFF. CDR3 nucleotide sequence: TGTGCCAGCAGAAAAGGGGAGGTGGGTGAAAAACTGTTTTTT.

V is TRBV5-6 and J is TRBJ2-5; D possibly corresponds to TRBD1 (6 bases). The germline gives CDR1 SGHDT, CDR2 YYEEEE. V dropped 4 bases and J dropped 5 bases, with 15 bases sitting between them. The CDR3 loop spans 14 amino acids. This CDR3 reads CASSTRRQDETQYF. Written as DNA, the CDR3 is TGTGCCAGCAGCACTAGAAGACAGGACGAGACCCAGTACTTC.

The CDR3 coding sequence is TGTGCCAGCGGGGTTGGAGGGCAAGGGTCTGAAGCTTTCTTT. Protein: CASGVGGQGSEAFF. V usage is TRBV6-6 and J usage is TRBJ1-1; no reliable D call. The length of the CDR3 is 14 residues. Germline CDR1 is MNHNY and CDR2 is SVGAGI (reference sequence). V lost 8 bases to trimming and J lost 6 bases, with 19 bases between them.

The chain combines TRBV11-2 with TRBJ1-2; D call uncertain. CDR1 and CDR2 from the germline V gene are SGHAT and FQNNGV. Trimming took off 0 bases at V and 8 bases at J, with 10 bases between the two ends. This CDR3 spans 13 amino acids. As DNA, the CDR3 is TGTGCCAGCAGCTTAGACCAATTTAGCGGCTACACCTTC. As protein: CASSLDQFSGYTF.

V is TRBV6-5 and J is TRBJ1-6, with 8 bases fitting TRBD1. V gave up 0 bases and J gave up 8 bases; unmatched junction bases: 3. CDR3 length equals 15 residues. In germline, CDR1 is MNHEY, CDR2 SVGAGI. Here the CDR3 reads CASSYSNRGDSPLHF. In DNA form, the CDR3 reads TGTGCCAGCAGTTACTCAAACAGGGGGGATTCACCCCTCCACTTT.

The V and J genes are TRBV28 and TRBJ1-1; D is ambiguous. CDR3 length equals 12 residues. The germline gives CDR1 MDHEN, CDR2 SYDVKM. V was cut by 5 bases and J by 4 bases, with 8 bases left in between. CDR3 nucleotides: TGTGCCAGCAGTGAGGATTCCACTGAAGCTTTCTTT. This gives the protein CASSEDSTEAFF.

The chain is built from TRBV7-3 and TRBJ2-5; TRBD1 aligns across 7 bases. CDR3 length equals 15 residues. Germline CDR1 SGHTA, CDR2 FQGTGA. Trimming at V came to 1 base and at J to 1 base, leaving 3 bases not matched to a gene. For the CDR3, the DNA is TGTGCCAGCAGCTTAAATCCAGGGGGCCAAGAGACCCAGTACTTC. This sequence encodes CASSLNPGGQETQYF.

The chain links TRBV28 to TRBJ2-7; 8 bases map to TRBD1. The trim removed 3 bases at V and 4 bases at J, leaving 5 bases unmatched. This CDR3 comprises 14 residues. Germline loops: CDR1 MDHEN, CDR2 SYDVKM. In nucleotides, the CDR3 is TGTGCCAGCAGTTTTTCAGGGGGCCCGTACGAGCAGTACTTC. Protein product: CASSFSGGPYEQYF.

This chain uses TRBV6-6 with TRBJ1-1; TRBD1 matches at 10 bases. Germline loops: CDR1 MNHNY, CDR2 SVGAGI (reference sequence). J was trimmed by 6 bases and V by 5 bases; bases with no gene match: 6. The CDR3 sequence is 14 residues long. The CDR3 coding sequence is TGTGCCAGCAGTACGACAGGGGGCTCTTCTGAAGCTTTCTTT. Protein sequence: CASSTTGGSSEAFF.

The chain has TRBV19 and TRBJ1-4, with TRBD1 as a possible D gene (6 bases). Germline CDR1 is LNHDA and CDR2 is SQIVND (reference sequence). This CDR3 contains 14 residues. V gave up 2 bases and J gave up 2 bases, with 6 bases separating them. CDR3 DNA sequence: TGTGCCAGTAGTATAACAGGGACTAATGAAAAACTGTTTTTT. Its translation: CASSITGTNEKLFF.

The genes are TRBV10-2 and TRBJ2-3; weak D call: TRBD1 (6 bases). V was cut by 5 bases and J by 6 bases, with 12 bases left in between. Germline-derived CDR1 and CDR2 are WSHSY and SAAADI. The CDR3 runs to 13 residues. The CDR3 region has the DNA TGCGCCAGCAGTACCTTTAGGGGGGATACGCAGTATTTT. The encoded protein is CASSTFRGDTQYF.

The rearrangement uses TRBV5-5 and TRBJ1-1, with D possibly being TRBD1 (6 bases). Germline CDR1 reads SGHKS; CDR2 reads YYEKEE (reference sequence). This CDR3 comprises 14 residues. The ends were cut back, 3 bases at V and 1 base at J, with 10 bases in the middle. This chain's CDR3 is CASSSVTGNTEAFF. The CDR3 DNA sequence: TGTGCCAGCAGCTCCGTGACAGGGAACACTGAAGCTTTCTTT. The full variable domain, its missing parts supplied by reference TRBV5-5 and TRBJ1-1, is DAGVTQSPTHLIKTRGQQVTLRCSPISGHKSVSWYQQVLGQGPQFIFQYYEKEERGRGNFPDRFSARQFPNYSSELNVNALLLGDSALYLCASSSVTGNTEAFFGQGTRLTVV.

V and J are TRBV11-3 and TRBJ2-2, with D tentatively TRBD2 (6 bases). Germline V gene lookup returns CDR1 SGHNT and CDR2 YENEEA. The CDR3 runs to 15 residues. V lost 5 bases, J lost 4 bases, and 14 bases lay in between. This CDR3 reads CASSPYRGGTGELFF. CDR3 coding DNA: TGTGCCAGCAGCCCCTATCGGGGAGGCACCGGGGAGCTGTTTTTT. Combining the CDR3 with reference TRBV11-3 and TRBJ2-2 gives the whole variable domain EAGVVQSPRYKIIEKKQPVAFWCNPISGHNTLYWYLQNLGQGPELLIRYENEEAVDDSQLPKDRFSAERLKGVDSTLKIQPAELGDSAVYLCASSPYRGGTGELFFGEGSRLTVL.

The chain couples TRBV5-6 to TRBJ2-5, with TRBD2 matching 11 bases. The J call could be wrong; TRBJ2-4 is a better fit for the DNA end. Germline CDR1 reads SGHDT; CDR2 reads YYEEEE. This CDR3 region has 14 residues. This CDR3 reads CASSFVSGRAIQYF. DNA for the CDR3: TGTGCCAGCAGCTTTGTTAGCGGGAGGGCCATTCAGTACTTC.

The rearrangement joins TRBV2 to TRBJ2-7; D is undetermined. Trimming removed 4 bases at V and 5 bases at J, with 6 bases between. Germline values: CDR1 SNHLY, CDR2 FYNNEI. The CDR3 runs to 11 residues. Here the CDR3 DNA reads TGTGCCAGCAGTGCTCTAGACGAGCAGTACTTC. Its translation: CASSALDEQYF.

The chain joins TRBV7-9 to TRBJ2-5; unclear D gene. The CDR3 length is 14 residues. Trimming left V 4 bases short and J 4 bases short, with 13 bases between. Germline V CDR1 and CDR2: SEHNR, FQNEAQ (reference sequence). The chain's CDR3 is CASSSPSDRETQYF. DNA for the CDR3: TGTGCCAGCAGCTCGCCGTCAGATCGAGAGACCCAGTACTTC.

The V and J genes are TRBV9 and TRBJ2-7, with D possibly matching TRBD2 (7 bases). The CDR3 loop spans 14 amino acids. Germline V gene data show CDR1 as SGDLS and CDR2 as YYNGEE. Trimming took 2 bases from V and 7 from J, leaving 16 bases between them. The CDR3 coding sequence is TGTGCCAGCAGCGTGTTCGCGGGGGCCTTTGAGCAGTACTTC. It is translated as CASSVFAGAFEQYF.

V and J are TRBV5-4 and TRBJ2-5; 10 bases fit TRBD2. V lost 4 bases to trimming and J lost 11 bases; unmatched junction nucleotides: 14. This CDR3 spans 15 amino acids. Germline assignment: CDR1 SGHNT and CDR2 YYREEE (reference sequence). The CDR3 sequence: CASSILAGVEVEQYF. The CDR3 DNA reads TGTGCCAGCAGCATCCTAGCGGGAGTGGAGGTAGAGCAGTACTTC.

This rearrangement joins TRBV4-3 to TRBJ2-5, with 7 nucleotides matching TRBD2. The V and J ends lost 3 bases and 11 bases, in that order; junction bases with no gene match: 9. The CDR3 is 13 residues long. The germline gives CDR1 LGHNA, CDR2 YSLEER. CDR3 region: CASSHPGGIGQYF. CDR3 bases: TGCGCCAGCAGCCACCCCGGGGGGATTGGGCAGTACTTC.

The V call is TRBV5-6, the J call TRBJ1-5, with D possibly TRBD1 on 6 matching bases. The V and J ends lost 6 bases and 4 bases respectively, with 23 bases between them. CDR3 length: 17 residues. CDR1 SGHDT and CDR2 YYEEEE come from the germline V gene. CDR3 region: CASTLTHKAGDNQPQHF. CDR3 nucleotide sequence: TGTGCCAGCACATTAACGCATAAGGCAGGGGATAATCAGCCCCAGCATTTT.

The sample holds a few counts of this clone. The CDR3 DNA reads as TGCGCCAGCAGCTTGTCTGTAAATCAGCCCCAGCATTTT. This sequence encodes CASSLSVNQPQHF. This rearrangement joins TRBV5-1 to TRBJ1-5; D is unclear. Trimming left V 1 base short and J 4 bases short, with 6 bases between. This CDR3 has 13 residues. Germline V gene lookup returns CDR1 SGHRS and CDR2 YFSETQ.

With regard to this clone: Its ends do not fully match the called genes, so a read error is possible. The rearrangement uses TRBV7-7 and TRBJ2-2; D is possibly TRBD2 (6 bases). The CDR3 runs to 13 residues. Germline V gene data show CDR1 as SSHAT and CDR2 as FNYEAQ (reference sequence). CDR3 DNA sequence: TGTGCTAGCAGCTTAAGGAGGGGCGGGGAGCTGTTTTTT. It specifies CASSLRRGGELFF.

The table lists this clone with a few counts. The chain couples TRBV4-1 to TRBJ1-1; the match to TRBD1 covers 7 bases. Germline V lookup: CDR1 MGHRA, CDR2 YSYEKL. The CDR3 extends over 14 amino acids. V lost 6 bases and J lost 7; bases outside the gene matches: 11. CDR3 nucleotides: TGCGCCAGCAGTCCAGGGGCAGGGGGTCTTGAAGCTTTCTTT. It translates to CASSPGAGGLEAFF.